This TCR beta chain was sequenced for a study of T cells after posttransplantation cyclophosphamide. Germline V gives CDR1 LNHNV, CDR2 YYDKDF (reference sequence). The V end was cut by 0 bases, the J end by 1 base, with 7 bases between. This CDR3 spans 15 amino acids. Profiled with immunoSEQ multiplex PCR; TCRdb holds only in-frame clones, not every one. The sample has about 52,000 clones, approximately 94% seen once. V is TRBV15 and J is TRBJ1-5; D gene unclear. This clonotype was obtained from a woman aged 25-40 years in good health and a related stem cell transplant donor. The sample comprised PBMCs. The CDR3 DNA reads as TGTGCCACCAGCAGAGATCCCAGGAGCAATCAGCCCCAGCATTTT. It codes for CATSRDPRSNQPQHF. The full variable domain, its missing parts supplied by reference TRBV15 and TRBJ1-5, is DAMVIQNPRYQVTQFGKPVTLSCSQTLNHNVMYWYQQKSSQAPKLLFHYYDKDFNNEADTPDNFQSRRPNTSFCFLDIRSPGLGDTAMYLCATSRDPRSNQPQHFGDGTRLSIL.